The 27 T cell receptor beta chains in this list originate from one sample, sequenced in a study of cytomegalovirus exposure and HLA in healthy donors. TCRdb's table, derived via immunoSEQ multiplex PCR, lists solely in-frame clones and lacks some. The data hold some 150,000 clones, with roughly 87% observed a single time. The sample consisted of PBMCs. These receptors were obtained from a man younger than 35 in good health and CMV-seropositive.

The CDR3 spells CASSQESTPSNQPQHF. CDR3 in DNA: TGCGCCAGCAGCCAAGAGAGTACCCCTAGCAATCAGCCCCAGCATTTT. The chain employs TRBV4-1 and TRBJ1-5; no clear D gene. V was pared by 0 bases and J by 0 bases, with 9 bases between. The CDR3 covers 16 residues. Germline V gene data show CDR1 as MGHRA and CDR2 as YSYEKL.

The chain employs TRBV25-1 and TRBJ2-7; TRBD1 aligns across 8 bases. Germline CDR1 MGHDK, CDR2 SYGVNS. V lost 8 bases to trimming and J lost 2 bases; unmatched junction nucleotides: 8. The CDR3 is 14 amino acids. CDR3 DNA: TGTGCCAGCCTTGGCCGGGACAGGCCCTACGAGCAGTACTTC. Residues: CASLGRDRPYEQYF.

As regards this clone: One end of the junction varies from germline; a read error may be responsible. This rearrangement joins TRBV6-1 to TRBJ1-1, with D tentatively TRBD1 (5 bases). The CDR3 length is 14 residues. CDR1 is MNHNS and CDR2 is SASEGT in the germline V gene. The CDR3 region has the DNA TGTGCCAGCAGTGAAGTGCCAGGGAACCCTGAAGCTTTCTTT. Protein product: CASSEVPGNPEAFF.

The DNA for the CDR3 is TGTGCCAGCAGCCTCCGCCTGAGAGAGACCCAGTACTTC. This gives the protein CASSLRLRETQYF. The J gene is TRBJ2-5, the V gene TRBV11-3, with D unclear. V dropped 5 bases and J dropped 4 bases, with 11 bases sitting between them. Germline assignment: CDR1 SGHNT and CDR2 YENEEA. This CDR3 is built from 13 residues.

The chain has TRBV6-4 and TRBJ2-1, with TRBD2 matching over 14 bases. Germline V gene lookup returns CDR1 MRHNA and CDR2 SNTAGT. J was trimmed by 8 bases and V by 8 bases; bases with no gene match: 5. There are 14 residues in the CDR3. The CDR3 spells CASSTSGGADEQFF. CDR3 in DNA: TGTGCCAGCTCGACTAGCGGGGGGGCGGATGAGCAGTTCTTC.

The chain recombines TRBV11-3 with TRBJ2-2, with D maybe TRBD2 (6 bases). CDR3 length equals 17 residues. V was trimmed by 1 base and J by 7 bases, leaving 19 bases between them. The germline V gene encodes CDR1 SGHNT and CDR2 YENEEA. The CDR3 bases are TGTGCCAGCAGCTTAGGGGGACTCCTAAATCCCGACGGGGAGCTGTTTTTT. Residues: CASSLGGLLNPDGELFF.

The chain recombines TRBV5-5 with TRBJ1-5; D is perhaps TRBD1 (6 bases). Germline V lookup: CDR1 SGHKS, CDR2 YYEKEE (reference sequence). Trimming left V 0 bases short and J 9 bases short, with 16 bases between. This CDR3 contains 15 residues. The CDR3 DNA follows: TGTGCCAGCAGCTTGGACTTAGGGGGAATCTGGCCCCAGCATTTT. Translating gives CASSLDLGGIWPQHF.

V gene TRBV9 combines with J gene TRBJ2-1, with D possibly TRBD2 on 7 matching bases. Trimming cost V 4 bases and J 5 bases, with 16 bases left between them. In germline, CDR1 is SGDLS, CDR2 YYNGEE. This CDR3 has 15 residues. CDR3 sequence reads: CASSSQGRADNEQFF. CDR3 coding DNA: TGTGCCAGCAGCTCCCAGGGGAGGGCCGACAATGAGCAGTTCTTC.

This clone was observed a few times. V usage is TRBV7-9 and J usage is TRBJ1-6, with D tentatively TRBD1 (5 bases). Between the trimmed V and J ends, which lost 5 bases and 7 bases, there was a span of 9 bases. There are 13 residues in the CDR3. Germline CDR1 and CDR2: SEHNR and FQNEAQ (reference sequence). The CDR3: CASSARGNSPLHF. The CDR3 nucleotides read TGTGCCAGCAGCGCACGGGGGAATTCACCCCTCCACTTT.

V gene TRBV25-1 combines with J gene TRBJ1-2; maybe TRBD1 (5 bases). The germline V gene has CDR1 MGHDK and CDR2 SYGVNS. CDR3 length: 17 residues. Trimming took 3 bases from V and 2 from J, leaving 19 bases between them. The CDR3 DNA follows: TGTGCCAGCAGTGAGAGGGCTCCTGGGGGGGGGAACTATGGCTACACCTTC. Amino acid sequence: CASSERAPGGGNYGYTF.

The chain carries TRBV4-1 and TRBJ2-7; possibly TRBD1 for D (6 bases). Germline V gene data show CDR1 as MGHRA and CDR2 as YSYEKL. The CDR3 is made up of 15 amino acids. V lost 0 bases, J lost 4 bases, and 13 bases lay in between. The CDR3 coding sequence is TGCGCCAGCAGCCAAGAAGGGGGAATGTGGTACGAGCAGTACTTC. This codes for CASSQEGGMWYEQYF.

This chain links TRBV6-6 with TRBJ2-3; a weak D match, TRBD1 (5 bases). CDR3 length equals 13 residues. CDR1 and CDR2 (germline): MNHNY, SVGAGI (reference sequence). Trimming left V 5 bases short and J 3 bases short, with 9 bases between. The CDR3 DNA follows: TGTGCCAGCAGTCGACCAGGGACAGATACGCAGTATTTT. This gives the protein CASSRPGTDTQYF.

This chain connects TRBV5-1 to TRBJ2-3; 8 bases are shared with TRBD2. Germline assignment: CDR1 SGHRS and CDR2 YFSETQ. Unmatched junction bases numbered 2, after V lost 0 bases and J lost 2 bases. The CDR3 length is 15 residues. CDR3 nucleotides: TGCGCCAGCAGCTTGGCACTAGCGGACACAGATACGCAGTATTTT. Protein sequence: CASSLALADTDTQYF.

This clone was found once. The rearrangement uses TRBV6-1 and TRBJ2-1; 13 bases match TRBD2. Germline V gene lookup returns CDR1 MNHNS and CDR2 SASEGT. The CDR3 extends over 14 amino acids. J gave up 10 bases and V 5 bases, and 5 bases lay outside the gene matches. DNA of the CDR3: TGTGCCAGCAGTCCCGGACTAGCGGGAGAGGAGCAGTTCTTC. It specifies CASSPGLAGEEQFF.

The chain employs TRBV9 and TRBJ2-7; 7 positions match TRBD2. Germline V lookup: CDR1 SGDLS, CDR2 YYNGEE. The CDR3 covers 15 residues. J was trimmed by 2 bases and V by 4 bases; bases with no gene match: 9. CDR3 bases: TGTGCCAGCAGCCCCCCGGGGGGACCCGCCTACGAGCAGTACTTC. Its protein product is CASSPPGGPAYEQYF.

The V gene is TRBV7-8, the J gene TRBJ2-1; 13 positions match TRBD2. Germline V gene sequence: CDR1 SGHVS, CDR2 FQNEAQ. This CDR3 is built from 16 residues. The J segment lost 8 bases and the V segment lost 2 bases, leaving 6 bases of the junction unmatched. CDR3 nucleotides: TGTGCCAGCAGCTTAACTAGCGGGAGGGCCCTCGATGAGCAGTTCTTC. Translated, it gives CASSLTSGRALDEQFF. Full variable domain (missing parts from reference TRBV7-8 and TRBJ2-1): GAGVSQSPRYKVAKRGQDVALRCDPISGHVSLFWYQQALGQGPEFLTYFQNEAQLDKSGLPSDRFFAERPEGSVSTLKIQRTQQEDSAVYLCASSLTSGRALDEQFFGPGTRLTVL.

This rearrangement joins TRBV27 to TRBJ1-3, with a tentative D call TRBD1 (6 bases). Germline V gives CDR1 MNHEY, CDR2 SMNVEV (reference sequence). Trimming shortened V by 6 bases and J by 0 bases, and 9 bases separated the two germline ends. The CDR3 has 14 residues. The CDR3 here is CASSLQGSGNTIYF. As DNA, the CDR3 is TGTGCCAGCAGCTTACAGGGCTCTGGAAACACCATATATTTT.

The chain joins TRBV6-1 to TRBJ2-1; D is unresolved. Germline-derived CDR1 and CDR2 are MNHNS and SASEGT. There are 15 residues in the CDR3. V lost 3 bases and J 3 bases, leaving 12 bases between the germline ends. CDR3 loop: CASSDIRVDYNEQFF. In nucleotides, the CDR3 is TGTGCCAGCAGTGATATACGGGTCGACTACAATGAGCAGTTCTTC.

The chain has TRBV5-1 and TRBJ2-3; 12 bases align to TRBD2. V lost 3 bases to trimming and J lost 5 bases; unmatched junction nucleotides: 7. Germline lookup yields CDR1 SGHRS and CDR2 YFSETQ. The CDR3 has 16 amino acids. The CDR3 bases are TGCGCCAGCAGCTCCCGGACTAGCGGGACCAAAGATACGCAGTATTTT. Translated: CASSSRTSGTKDTQYF.

The rearrangement links TRBV5-1 to TRBJ2-2; perhaps TRBD2 as D (5 bases). Germline-derived CDR1 and CDR2 are SGHRS and YFSETQ. CDR3 length equals 16 residues. The germline V and J ends were trimmed by 1 base and 5 bases, with 15 bases remaining between them. This chain's CDR3 is CASSLSTVTGTGELFF. CDR3 DNA sequence: TGCGCCAGCAGCTTGTCGACTGTGACGGGGACCGGGGAGCTGTTTTTT.

The V and J genes are TRBV5-4 and TRBJ2-7; 9 bases are shared with TRBD1. After removal of 5 bases from V and 5 bases from J, the junction contained 8 bases not matched to a gene. Germline V CDR1 and CDR2: SGHNT, YYREEE (reference sequence). The CDR3 extends over 14 amino acids. CDR3 amino acids: CASSSPTGGDEQYF. The CDR3 DNA follows: TGTGCCAGCAGTTCACCGACAGGGGGGGACGAGCAGTACTTC.

This rearrangement joins TRBV4-1 to TRBJ1-1; D perhaps matches TRBD1 (6 bases). This CDR3 is 13 amino acids long. V was clipped by 3 bases and J by 10 bases, with 15 bases between them. Germline CDR1 and CDR2: MGHRA and YSYEKL. CDR3 in amino acids: CASSQRGGVRAFF. The CDR3 DNA is TGCGCCAGCAGCCAGAGAGGGGGGGTGCGAGCTTTCTTT.

The DNA of the CDR3 is TGCGCCAGCAGCCATGTTAGCGGGGCCAATGAGCAGTTCTTC. Translated: CASSHVSGANEQFF. The genes are TRBV4-1 and TRBJ2-1; TRBD2 matches 8 bases. The CDR3 runs to 14 residues. V shed 3 bases, J shed 6 bases, and the junction held 4 bases outside the gene matches. Germline CDR1 and CDR2: MGHRA and YSYEKL.

The rearrangement joins TRBV6-6 to TRBJ2-2; D not certain. Germline CDR1 reads MNHNY; CDR2 reads SVGAGI (reference sequence). The CDR3 has 15 residues. Trimming removed 6 bases from V and 1 base from J, with 12 bases in between. The DNA for the CDR3 is TGTGCCAGCAGACCCCCCGGGTGGAACACCGGGGAGCTGTTTTTT. Protein product: CASRPPGWNTGELFF.

The rearrangement links TRBV2 to TRBJ1-6; 7 bases match TRBD1. The CDR3 has 15 amino acids. Germline assignment: CDR1 SNHLY and CDR2 FYNNEI. Germline trimming cut 6 bases from V and 8 bases from J; bases unmatched to any gene: 10. CDR3 bases: TGTGCCAGCAGCAAGCAACAGGGGAGAGATTCACCCCTCCACTTT. Residues: CASSKQQGRDSPLHF.

The chain uses TRBV10-1 and TRBJ1-6; TRBD1 is a possible D gene (6 bases). The length of the CDR3 is 14 residues. Trimming shortened V by 5 bases and J by 5 bases, and 10 bases separated the two germline ends. CDR1 and CDR2 from the germline V gene are WNHNN and SYGVQD (reference sequence). The DNA of the CDR3 is TGCGCCAGCAGTCCCGGGACACATAATTCACCCCTCCACTTT. Its translation: CASSPGTHNSPLHF.

The chain has TRBV5-8 and TRBJ1-5; TRBD1 aligns across 8 bases. V lost 2 bases and J lost 7; bases outside the gene matches: 14. Germline CDR1 is SGHTS and CDR2 is YDEGEE. The CDR3 has 17 residues. CDR3 amino acids: CASSFIPGGGKWQPQHF. The CDR3 DNA reads TGTGCCAGCAGCTTTATTCCAGGGGGCGGAAAATGGCAGCCCCAGCATTTT.